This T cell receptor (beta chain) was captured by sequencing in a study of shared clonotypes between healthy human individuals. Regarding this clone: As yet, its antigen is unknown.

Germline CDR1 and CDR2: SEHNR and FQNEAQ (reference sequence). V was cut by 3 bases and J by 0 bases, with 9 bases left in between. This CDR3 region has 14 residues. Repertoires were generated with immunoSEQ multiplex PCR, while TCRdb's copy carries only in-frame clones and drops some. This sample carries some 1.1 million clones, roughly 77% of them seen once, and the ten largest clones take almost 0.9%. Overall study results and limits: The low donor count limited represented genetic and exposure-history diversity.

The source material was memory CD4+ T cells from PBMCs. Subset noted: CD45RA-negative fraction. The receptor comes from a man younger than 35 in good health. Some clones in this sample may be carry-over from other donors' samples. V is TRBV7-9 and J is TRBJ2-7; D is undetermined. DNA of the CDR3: TGTGCCAGCAGCTTTGGGATGTCCTCCTACGAGCAGTACTTC. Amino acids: CASSFGMSSYEQYF.